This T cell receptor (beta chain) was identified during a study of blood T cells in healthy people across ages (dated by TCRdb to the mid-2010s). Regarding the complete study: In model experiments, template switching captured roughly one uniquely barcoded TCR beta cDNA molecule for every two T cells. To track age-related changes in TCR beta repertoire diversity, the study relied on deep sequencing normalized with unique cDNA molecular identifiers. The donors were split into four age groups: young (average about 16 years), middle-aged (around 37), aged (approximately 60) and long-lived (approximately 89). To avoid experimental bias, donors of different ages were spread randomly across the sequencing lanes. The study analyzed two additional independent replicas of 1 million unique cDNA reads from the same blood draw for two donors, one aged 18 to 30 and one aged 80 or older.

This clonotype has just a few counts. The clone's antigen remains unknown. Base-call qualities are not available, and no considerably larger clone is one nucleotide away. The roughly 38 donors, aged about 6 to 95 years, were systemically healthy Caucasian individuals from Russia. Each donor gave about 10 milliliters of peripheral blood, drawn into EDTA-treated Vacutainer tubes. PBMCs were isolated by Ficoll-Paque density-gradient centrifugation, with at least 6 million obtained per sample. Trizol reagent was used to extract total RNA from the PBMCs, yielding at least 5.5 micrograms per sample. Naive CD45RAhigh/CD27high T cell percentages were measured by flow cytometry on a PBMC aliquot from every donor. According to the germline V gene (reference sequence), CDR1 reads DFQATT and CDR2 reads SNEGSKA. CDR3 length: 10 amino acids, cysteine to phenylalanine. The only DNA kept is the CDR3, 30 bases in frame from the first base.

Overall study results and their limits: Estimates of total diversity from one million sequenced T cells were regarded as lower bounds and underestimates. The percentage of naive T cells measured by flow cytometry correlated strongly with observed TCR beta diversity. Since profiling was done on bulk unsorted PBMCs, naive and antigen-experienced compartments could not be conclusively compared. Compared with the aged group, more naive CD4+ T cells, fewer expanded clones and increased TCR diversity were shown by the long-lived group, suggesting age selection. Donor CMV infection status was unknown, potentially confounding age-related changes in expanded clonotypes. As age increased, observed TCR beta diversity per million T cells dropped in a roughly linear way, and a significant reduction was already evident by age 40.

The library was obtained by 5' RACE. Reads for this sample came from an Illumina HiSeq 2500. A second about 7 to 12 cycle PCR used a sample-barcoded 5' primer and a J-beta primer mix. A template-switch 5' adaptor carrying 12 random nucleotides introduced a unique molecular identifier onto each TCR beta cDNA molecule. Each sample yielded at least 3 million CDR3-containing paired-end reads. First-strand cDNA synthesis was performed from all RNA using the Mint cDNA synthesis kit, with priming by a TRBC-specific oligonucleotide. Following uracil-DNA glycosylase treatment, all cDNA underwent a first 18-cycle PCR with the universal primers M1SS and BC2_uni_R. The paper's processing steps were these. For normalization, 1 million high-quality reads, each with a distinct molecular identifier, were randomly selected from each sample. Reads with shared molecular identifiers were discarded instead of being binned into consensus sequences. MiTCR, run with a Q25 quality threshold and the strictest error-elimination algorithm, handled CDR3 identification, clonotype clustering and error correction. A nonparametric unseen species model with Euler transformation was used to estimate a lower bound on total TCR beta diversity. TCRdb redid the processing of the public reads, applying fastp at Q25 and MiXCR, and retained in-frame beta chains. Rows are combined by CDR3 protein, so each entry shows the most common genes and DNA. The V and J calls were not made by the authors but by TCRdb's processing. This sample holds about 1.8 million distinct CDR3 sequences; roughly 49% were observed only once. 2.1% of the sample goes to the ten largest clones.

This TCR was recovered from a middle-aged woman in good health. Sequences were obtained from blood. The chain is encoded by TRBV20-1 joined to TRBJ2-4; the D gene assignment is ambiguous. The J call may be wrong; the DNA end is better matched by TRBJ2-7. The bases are TGCAGTGCTAGAGATATCGAGCAGTACTTC. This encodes CSARDIEQYF.